Listed here are 4 T cell receptor beta chains from one sample, sequenced in a study of T cell repertoires in cytomegalovirus infection. Each CDR3 protein gets one entry after TCRdb re-called the reads with MiXCR. The repertoire holds under 150,000 distinct CDR3 sequences, with under 35% as singletons. No antigen has been identified for these receptors. The source was CD8+ T cells from cultured PBMCs, collected from culture after CMV antigen stimulation. The receptors originated from a human donor in good health (CMV status not recorded). Some clones in this sample may be carry-over from other donors' samples.

The chain combines TRBV7-9 with TRBJ2-3, with D perhaps assigned TRBD1 or TRBD2 (5 bases each). CDR1 SEHNR and CDR2 FQNEAQ come from the germline V gene (reference sequence). V shed 2 bases and J shed 4 bases, with 7 bases lying between them. This CDR3 contains 13 residues. This chain's CDR3 is CASSLPGPDTQYF. The DNA for the CDR3 is TGTGCCAGCAGCTTACCGGGGCCAGATACGCAGTATTTT.

In this sample, this clonotype turned up many times. This chain links TRBV6-1 with TRBJ1-5; the match to TRBD1 covers 7 bases. From germline, CDR1 is MNHNS and CDR2 SASEGT. The V segment lost 7 bases and the J segment 2 bases; nucleotides outside the gene matches: 8. The CDR3 has 15 amino acids. CDR3 sequence reads: CASTAGTAGNQPQHF. The CDR3 DNA reads as TGTGCCAGCACCGCCGGGACAGCGGGCAATCAGCCCCAGCATTTT.

The V gene is TRBV12-3 or TRBV12-4, the J gene TRBJ1-5; 9 bases fit TRBD1. The CDR3 covers 15 residues. The J segment lost 3 bases and the V segment lost 9 bases, leaving 9 bases of the junction unmatched. CDR3 residues: CASGSDRGFNQPQHF. The CDR3 nucleotides are TGTGCCAGTGGGTCGGACAGGGGCTTCAATCAGCCCCAGCATTTT.

J is TRBJ2-7 and V is TRBV7-6, with TRBD1 as a possible D gene (5 bases). Trimming cost V 5 bases and J 7 bases, with 18 bases left between them. From germline, CDR1 is SGHVS and CDR2 FNYEAQ. This CDR3 comprises 14 residues. The CDR3 here is CASSQTVPTDEQYF. DNA for the CDR3: TGTGCCAGCAGCCAGACAGTGCCAACTGATGAGCAGTACTTC.